Presented here are 13 T cell receptor beta chains from one specimen sequenced in a study of blood T cells in healthy people across ages. The authors ran a second PCR of about 6 to 11 cycles using a sample-barcoded 5' primer and a J-beta primer mix. TCRdb re-called the 5' RACE reads through MiXCR, storing one row per CDR3 protein. The sample includes fewer than 2,000,000 distinct CDR3 sequences, 39% seen only once; the top ten take 23%. Input material: blood. These receptor sequences come from a human donor in good health.

In this sample, this clonotype turned up a few times. The genes are TRBV7-2 and TRBJ2-5; TRBD2 might be the D (6 bases). Germline assignment: CDR1 SGHTA and CDR2 FQGNSA. The germline V and J ends were trimmed by 6 bases and 5 bases, with 31 bases remaining between them. The CDR3 consists of 19 residues. CDR3 sequence: CASRLRAVGARGGLETQYF. The CDR3 DNA is TGTGCCAGCAGACTAAGAGCGGTTGGGGCTAGGGGAGGACTGGAGACCCAGTACTTC.

This clonotype has a handful of counts. This chain joins TRBV7-8 and TRBJ2-7; TRBD1 aligns across 8 bases. V dropped 3 bases and J dropped 6; count of bases not matched to a gene: 7. In germline, CDR1 is SGHVS, CDR2 FQNEAQ. This CDR3 has 14 amino acids. In DNA form, the CDR3 reads TGTGCCAGCAGCTTCGGAACAGGGGGAATCGAGCAGTACTTC. It yields the protein CASSFGTGGIEQYF.

This clonotype has only a few counts. The rearrangement uses TRBV9 and TRBJ1-2, with D perhaps matching TRBD1 (5 bases). The germline V and J ends were trimmed by 2 bases and 4 bases, with 18 bases remaining between them. Per germline, CDR1 SGDLS and CDR2 YYNGEE. The CDR3 loop spans 16 amino acids. The DNA of the CDR3 is TGTGCCAGCAGCGTGCAGCGGGGCCCACATTCCTATGGCTACACCTTC. Translated: CASSVQRGPHSYGYTF.

This clonotype was observed a handful of times. V is TRBV7-2 and J is TRBJ1-2; unclear D gene. CDR3 length: 16 residues. Trimming took 5 bases from V and 2 from J, leaving 18 bases between them. Germline loops: CDR1 SGHTA, CDR2 FQGNSA. As DNA, the CDR3 is TGTGCCAGCAGCCCCGCCGCTTTGGGAAAGAACTATGGCTACACCTTC. It is translated as CASSPAALGKNYGYTF.

The chain has TRBV7-2 and TRBJ2-2; D is unresolved. Deletions cut 4 bases from V and 3 bases from J, with 9 bases between. CDR1 and CDR2 (germline): SGHTA, FQGNSA. This CDR3 spans 14 amino acids. The CDR3 bases are TGTGCCAGCAGCTCCACCTACTACACCGGGGAGCTGTTTTTT. Amino acid sequence: CASSSTYYTGELFF.

This clonotype has more than one count but fewer than ten. The chain couples TRBV29-1 to TRBJ1-1, with a tentative D call TRBD1 (5 bases). Germline V gene data show CDR1 as SQVTM and CDR2 as ANQGSEA. V was cut by 6 bases and J by 6 bases, with 14 bases left in between. The CDR3 is made up of 12 amino acids. The CDR3 DNA reads TGCAGCGTCCCGGGACTCAGGTCTGAAGCTTTCTTT. As protein: CSVPGLRSEAFF.

The CDR3 coding sequence is TGTGCCATCAGTGAGCGGGGGGCCGGGGAGACCCAGTACTTC. It yields the protein CAISERGAGETQYF. The chain combines TRBV10-3 with TRBJ2-5, with D possibly TRBD2 on 7 matching bases. Germline V gene sequence: CDR1 ENHRY, CDR2 SYGVKD. The ends were cut back, 2 bases at V and 5 bases at J, with 12 bases in the middle. The CDR3 consists of 14 residues.

The chain is built from TRBV5-1 and TRBJ1-2, with D maybe TRBD1 (6 bases). V gave up 7 bases and J gave up 3 bases, with 16 bases separating them. CDR1 and CDR2 from the germline V gene are SGHRS and YFSETQ. This CDR3 comprises 14 residues. CDR3 loop: CASREMGADYGYTF. The CDR3 coding sequence is TGCGCCAGCCGCGAGATGGGGGCAGACTATGGCTACACCTTC.

This clonotype was seen only a few times. This sequence joins TRBV3-1 and TRBJ2-4, with 8 nucleotides matching TRBD1. The J segment lost 13 bases and the V segment lost 1 base, leaving 12 bases of the junction unmatched. The CDR3 has 15 residues. The germline V gene encodes CDR1 LGHDT and CDR2 YNNKEL (reference sequence). In DNA, the CDR3 is TGTGCCAGCAGCCAAGGGACAGGGTTGATGGGGGAGCAGTACTTC. Translation: CASSQGTGLMGEQYF.

The chain joins TRBV6-5 to TRBJ1-2, with D maybe TRBD1 (5 bases). V lost 6 bases and J lost 3, with 11 bases in between. This CDR3 region has 13 residues. CDR1 and CDR2 from the germline V gene are MNHEY and SVGAGI. The CDR3 DNA reads as TGTGCCAGCAGAGAGGGACGGCACTATGGCTACACCTTC. Protein product: CASREGRHYGYTF.

Written as DNA, the CDR3 is TGTGCCAGCTCACCAAGCGGGGGGCCCTCAATTGAGCAGTTCTTC. This encodes CASSPSGGPSIEQFF. The rearrangement links TRBV18 to TRBJ2-1; 9 bases line up with TRBD2. The CDR3 is 15 residues long. Trimming cost V 2 bases and J 9 bases; bases outside gene matches: 8. CDR1 is KGHSH and CDR2 is LQKENI in the germline V gene.

The chain has TRBV6-5 and TRBJ2-1, with 11 bases aligning to TRBD1. Trimming removed 6 bases from V and 7 bases from J; junction bases left unmatched: 8. The germline V gene encodes CDR1 MNHEY and CDR2 SVGAGI. There are 15 residues in the CDR3. CDR3 region: CASRPDRGRGNEQFF. The DNA of the CDR3 is TGTGCCAGCAGACCGGACAGGGGGCGAGGGAATGAGCAGTTCTTC.

This clonotype was observed a few times. This rearrangement joins TRBV6-1 to TRBJ1-6, with 7 bases matching TRBD1. Germline-derived CDR1 and CDR2 are MNHNS and SASEGT. V was clipped by 6 bases and J by 0 bases; unmatched bases: 8. CDR3 length: 17 amino acids. DNA for the CDR3: TGTGCCAGCAGCCCCCAAGGGGGCGGCTCCTATAATTCACCCCTCCACTTT. Translating gives CASSPQGGGSYNSPLHF.